This TCR beta chain was sequenced in a study of blood T cell repertoires in COVID-19. Background on the study: T cells, B-cell-depleted T cells, or PBMCs supplied cDNA or gDNA.

The germline CDR1 and CDR2 sequences are MNHNY and SVGAGI (reference sequence). V lost 2 bases, J lost 2 bases, and 10 bases lay in between. The CDR3 loop spans 14 amino acids. Original handling: The authors estimated nucleated cell counts from reference gene primer amplification. Sequencing was performed with immunoSEQ multiplex PCR; in TCRdb, only in-frame clones are kept and a portion is missing. V, J and clone size reflect that table, while D and trimming were determined from the DNA. This sample has fewer than 150,000 clones; approximately 80% occur once, and the top ten carry 15% to 25%. This clonotype was sampled from a man older than 75 with acute or convalescent COVID-19. Sequenced: peripheral blood. The V gene is TRBV6-6, the J gene TRBJ2-7; no clear D. This chain's CDR3 is CASSYDGRTYEQYF. CDR3 bases: TGTGCCAGCAGTTACGACGGCAGGACCTACGAGCAGTACTTC.